One and the same sample provided the 25 T cell receptor beta chains below, sequenced in a study of CD8 T cells in Susac syndrome. Random hexamers were used to reverse transcribe the RNA input (about 0.5 to 1 ug). TCRdb re-derived calls from the immunoSEQ multiplex PCR reads in MiXCR, one entry per CDR3 protein. The repertoire consists of 200,000 or so distinct CDR3 sequences, with around 93% occurring once and the leading ten covering approximately 0.16%. The sample taken for sequencing was CD8+ T cells from PBMCs. The receptors stem from a human donor with Susac syndrome.

The rearrangement joins TRBV12-3 or TRBV12-4 to TRBJ2-5; 13 bases are a match to TRBD2. The CDR3 is 15 residues long. After removal of 7 bases from V and 2 bases from J, the junction contained 4 bases not matched to a gene. For the CDR3, the DNA is TGTGCCAGCACCCCGGGACTAGCGGGGCAAGAGACCCAGTACTTC. It specifies CASTPGLAGQETQYF.

The chain employs TRBV18 and TRBJ2-7; D is unclear. Deletions cut 3 bases from V and 1 base from J, with 13 bases between. The CDR3 consists of 15 residues. From germline, CDR1 is KGHSH and CDR2 LQKENI. The CDR3 nucleotides read TGTGCCAGCTCACCCCGTCCGGACGGATCCTACGAGCAGTACTTC. It translates to CASSPRPDGSYEQYF.

The J gene is TRBJ1-1, the V gene TRBV27; a possible D gene is TRBD1 (6 bases). Germline loops: CDR1 MNHEY, CDR2 SMNVEV (reference sequence). Trimming removed 1 base from V and 3 bases from J, with 12 bases in between. There are 15 residues in the CDR3. CDR3 residues: CASSLYQGIDTEAFF. CDR3 DNA sequence: TGTGCCAGCAGTTTATATCAGGGGATCGACACTGAAGCTTTCTTT.

This chain's CDR3 is CATAGSGANVLTF. For the CDR3, the DNA is TGTGCCACCGCGGGCTCTGGGGCCAACGTCCTGACTTTC. The chain uses TRBV24-1 and TRBJ2-6; tentatively, D is TRBD2 (5 bases). V was trimmed by 9 bases and J by 0 bases, leaving 5 bases between them. The CDR3 consists of 13 residues. From germline, CDR1 is KGHDR and CDR2 SFDVKD.

This chain links TRBV20-1 with TRBJ2-3; 7 positions match TRBD1. CDR3 length equals 15 residues. CDR1 and CDR2 (germline): DFQATT, SNEGSKA (reference sequence). After removal of 2 bases from V and 2 bases from J, the junction contained 7 bases not matched to a gene. In DNA form, the CDR3 reads TGCAGTGCTAGACCTCCGACAGGGACCACAGATACGCAGTATTTT. Translated, it gives CSARPPTGTTDTQYF.

The rearrangement links TRBV9 to TRBJ2-6; D gene uncertain. Germline V gene data show CDR1 as SGDLS and CDR2 as YYNGEE. This CDR3 is built from 18 residues. The V and J ends lost 0 bases and 0 bases respectively, with 13 bases between them. CDR3 loop: CASSVADPPISGANVLTF. Written as DNA, the CDR3 is TGTGCCAGCAGCGTAGCCGACCCACCAATCTCTGGGGCCAACGTCCTGACTTTC.

This rearrangement joins TRBV30 to TRBJ2-1; D perhaps matches TRBD1 (6 bases). This CDR3 is 14 amino acids long. CDR1 is GTSNPN, CDR2 SVGIG, per germline (reference sequence). Trimming cost V 3 bases and J 3 bases, with 12 bases left between them. This CDR3 is CAWSLGTSYNEQFF. CDR3 nucleotide sequence: TGTGCCTGGAGCCTCGGGACAAGCTACAATGAGCAGTTCTTC.

The rearrangement joins TRBV7-3 to TRBJ1-1; D gene unclear. The V gene's germline CDR1 is SGHTA and CDR2 FQGTGA. V was clipped by 5 bases and J by 10 bases, with 17 bases between them. The CDR3 contains 13 residues. The CDR3 loop reads CASSLTGRAVAFF. CDR3 nucleotides: TGTGCCAGCAGCCTCACCGGCCGAGCAGTAGCTTTCTTT.

J is TRBJ1-5 and V is TRBV19; D is undetermined. Germline V gene sequence: CDR1 LNHDA, CDR2 SQIVND (reference sequence). The CDR3 covers 13 residues. V was pared by 8 bases and J by 5 bases, with 13 bases between. The CDR3 nucleotides are TGTGCCAGTTTGGGTTGGGAGGATCAGCCCCAGCATTTT. It codes for CASLGWEDQPQHF.

The chain joins TRBV5-8 to TRBJ2-7, with D possibly matching TRBD2 (6 bases). The CDR3 consists of 15 residues. The germline CDR1 and CDR2 sequences are SGHTS and YDEGEE. V lost 0 bases and J lost 2, with 12 bases in between. The CDR3 DNA reads TGTGCCAGCAGCTTGGCCGGGACTGGAACCTACGAGCAGTACTTC. It specifies CASSLAGTGTYEQYF. Full variable domain (missing parts from reference TRBV5-8 and TRBJ2-7): EAGVTQSPTHLIKTRGQQATLRCSPISGHTSVYWYQQALGLGLQFLLWYDEGEERNRGNFPPRFSGRQFPNYSSELNVNALELEDSALYLCASSLAGTGTYEQYFGPGTRLTVT.

The chain is built from TRBV2 and TRBJ2-3, with D tentatively TRBD2 (6 bases). The CDR3 length is 14 residues. Trimming shortened V by 6 bases and J by 0 bases, and 10 bases separated the two germline ends. CDR1 SNHLY and CDR2 FYNNEI come from the germline V gene. CDR3 region: CASRLASSTDTQYF. The CDR3 DNA follows: TGTGCCAGCAGACTAGCCTCTAGCACAGATACGCAGTATTTT.

This sequence joins TRBV2 and TRBJ2-1; the D is unclear. CDR1 is SNHLY, CDR2 FYNNEI, per germline. V shed 0 bases and J shed 3 bases, with 12 bases lying between them. The CDR3 sequence is 16 residues long. The CDR3: CASSEANGIGYNEQFF. In nucleotides, the CDR3 is TGTGCCAGCAGTGAAGCTAATGGCATAGGCTACAATGAGCAGTTCTTC.

The CDR3 nucleotides read TGCGCCAGCAGCTTGAAGGACGGACAGGCGCAGTACTTC. Its protein product is CASSLKDGQAQYF. The V gene is TRBV5-1, the J gene TRBJ2-7; 7 bases are shared with TRBD1. Germline V gene data show CDR1 as SGHRS and CDR2 as YFSETQ. The CDR3 runs to 13 residues. J gave up 9 bases and V 1 base, and 7 bases lay outside the gene matches.

The V and J genes are TRBV25-1 and TRBJ1-2; D not resolved. CDR1 and CDR2 from the germline V gene are MGHDK and SYGVNS. The V end lost 8 bases, the J end lost 3 bases, and 16 bases lay between the germline ends. CDR3 length: 14 residues. DNA for the CDR3: TGTGCCAGCGAGGCTTGGGAGTCGGACTATGGCTACACCTTC. Amino acids: CASEAWESDYGYTF.

This sequence joins TRBV9 and TRBJ2-7; 9 bases are a match to TRBD1. V lost 4 bases to trimming and J lost 4 bases; unmatched junction nucleotides: 9. There are 15 residues in the CDR3. The germline gives CDR1 SGDLS, CDR2 YYNGEE. The CDR3 sequence: CASSPGQGIFYEQYF. The CDR3 DNA is TGTGCCAGCAGCCCAGGACAGGGGATTTTTTACGAGCAGTACTTC.

The count of this clonotype is one. The chain combines TRBV12-3 or TRBV12-4 with TRBJ2-7; 14 bases agree with TRBD2. The CDR3 totals 14 residues. Trimming cost V 5 bases and J 7 bases; bases outside gene matches: 4. CDR3 region: CASSAGLAGVEQYF. The CDR3 DNA reads TGTGCCAGCAGTGCGGGACTAGCGGGAGTGGAGCAGTACTTC.

The gene calls are TRBV5-1 and TRBJ1-1; D unresolved. The CDR3 spans 16 residues. Germline V lookup: CDR1 SGHRS, CDR2 YFSETQ. V was trimmed by 4 bases and J by 1 base, leaving 17 bases between them. CDR3 loop: CASSPAGAFTNTEAFF. The CDR3 nucleotides read TGCGCCAGCAGCCCGGCGGGCGCATTTACGAACACTGAAGCTTTCTTT.

The rearrangement uses TRBV30 and TRBJ2-7, with 9 bases lining up with TRBD1. This CDR3 spans 13 amino acids. The V gene end was trimmed by 3 bases and the J gene end by 3 bases; junction bases not matched to a gene: 3. CDR1 GTSNPN and CDR2 SVGIG come from the germline V gene (reference sequence). The CDR3 DNA follows: TGTGCCTGGAGCGGGACAGGGAACTACGAGCAGTACTTC. This codes for CAWSGTGNYEQYF.

The chain couples TRBV5-4 to TRBJ2-1; 7 nucleotides match TRBD2. This CDR3 region has 19 residues. Trimming at V came to 1 base and at J to 4 bases, leaving 17 bases not matched to a gene. The germline CDR1 and CDR2 sequences are SGHNT and YYREEE (reference sequence). CDR3 DNA sequence: TGTGCCAGCAGCTTGTCGGGGTATTTTGGCGGGGGTATGTACAATGAGCAGTTCTTC. This encodes CASSLSGYFGGGMYNEQFF.

The V and J genes are TRBV27 and TRBJ1-2; TRBD1 agrees at 7 bases. The CDR3 has 14 residues. J gave up 7 bases and V 5 bases, and 10 bases lay outside the gene matches. The germline CDR1 and CDR2 sequences are MNHEY and SMNVEV (reference sequence). CDR3 protein: CASSPSNRGPGYTF. The CDR3 region has the DNA TGTGCCAGCAGTCCAAGCAACAGGGGACCTGGCTACACCTTC.

This clonotype was picked up one time. This chain connects TRBV4-2 to TRBJ2-7, with D unclear. V was pared by 1 base and J by 0 bases, with 16 bases between. Germline V gene data show CDR1 as LGHNA and CDR2 as YNFKEQ. The CDR3 has 17 amino acids. Here the CDR3 DNA reads TGTGCCAGCAGCCAAGTGCAGATAATCGGCTTCTCCTACGAGCAGTACTTC. Encoded protein: CASSQVQIIGFSYEQYF.

The rearrangement links TRBV4-1 to TRBJ2-7, with TRBD1 matching 10 bases. The J segment lost 4 bases and the V segment lost 0 bases, leaving 9 bases of the junction unmatched. The CDR3 has 17 amino acids. CDR1 is MGHRA, CDR2 YSYEKL, per germline. The CDR3 DNA is TGCGCCAGCAGCCAAGATTTCCCGGGACAGGGGATTTACGAGCAGTACTTC. It encodes CASSQDFPGQGIYEQYF.

The chain links TRBV9 to TRBJ2-1; D unresolved. CDR3 length: 14 amino acids. V was pared by 2 bases and J by 5 bases, with 11 bases between. Germline V gene sequence: CDR1 SGDLS, CDR2 YYNGEE. CDR3 amino acids: CASSVAYSHNEQFF. CDR3 sequence (DNA): TGTGCCAGCAGCGTCGCCTACTCTCACAATGAGCAGTTCTTC.

The V gene is TRBV3-1, the J gene TRBJ2-7; D is undetermined. V was shortened by 1 base and J by 3 bases, with 7 bases between the two germline ends. The CDR3 contains 13 residues. Looked up from germline, CDR1 is LGHDT and CDR2 is YNNKEL (reference sequence). The chain's CDR3 is CASSQAYNYEQYF. The CDR3 DNA is TGTGCCAGCAGCCAAGCCTATAACTACGAGCAGTACTTC.

The chain combines TRBV28 with TRBJ2-7; unclear D gene. Germline assignment: CDR1 MDHEN and CDR2 SYDVKM. The CDR3 loop spans 13 amino acids. The V gene lost 6 bases and the J gene lost 3 bases, with 12 bases spanning the gap. CDR3 region: CASSPTISYEQYF. CDR3 nucleotides: TGTGCCAGCAGCCCTACGATTAGCTACGAGCAGTACTTC. Complete variable domain (other parts from reference TRBV28 and TRBJ2-7): DVKVTQSSRYLVKRTGEKVFLECVQDMDHENMFWYRQDPGLGLRLIYFSYDVKMKEKGDIPEGYSVSREKKERFSLILESASTNQTSMYLCASSPTISYEQYFGPGTRLTVT.